This T cell receptor beta chain is from a study of blood T cell repertoires in COVID-19. The wider study: T cells, B-cell-depleted T cells, or PBMCs provided the cDNA or gDNA that served as material.

V gave up 3 bases and J gave up 4 bases, with 23 bases separating them. Germline V CDR1 and CDR2: LGHNT, FRNRAP. This CDR3 has 18 residues. Individuals drawn from 20 to 25 US areas were roughly 18 to 100 years old. Some clones are missing from TCRdb's copy, which holds only in-frame ones; the method was immunoSEQ multiplex PCR. This sample has nearly 300,000 clones, with approximately 89% found just once. The clonotype comes from a woman aged 45-59 years who had been exposed to COVID-19. The sequenced sample consisted of PBMCs or T cells enriched from blood (not recorded which). The rearrangement uses TRBV12-5 and TRBJ2-3, with D perhaps TRBD2 (6 bases). The CDR3 DNA reads TGTGCTAGTGGTTTTTCGGGGGTTTCCTTAGGCGTAGCAGATACGCAGTATTTT. Translation: CASGFSGVSLGVADTQYF.